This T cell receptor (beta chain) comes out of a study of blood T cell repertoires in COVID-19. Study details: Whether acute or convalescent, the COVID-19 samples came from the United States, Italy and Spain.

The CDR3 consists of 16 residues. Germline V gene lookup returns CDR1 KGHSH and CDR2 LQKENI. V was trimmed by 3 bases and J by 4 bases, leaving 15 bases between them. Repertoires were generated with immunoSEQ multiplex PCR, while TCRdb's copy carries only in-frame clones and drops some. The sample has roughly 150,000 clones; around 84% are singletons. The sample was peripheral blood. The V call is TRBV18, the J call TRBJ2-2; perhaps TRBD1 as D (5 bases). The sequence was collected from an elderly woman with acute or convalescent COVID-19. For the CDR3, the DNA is TGTGCCAGCTCACCGTCGGCCAGGGCAAGCACCGGGGAGCTGTTTTTT. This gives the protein CASSPSARASTGELFF.